This T cell receptor (beta chain) originates from a study of follicular helper T cells after annual influenza vaccination. Time point indicated: 2014-2015 season, 7 days after vaccination. Profiling relied on immunoSEQ multiplex PCR, and the TCRdb table lists in-frame clones only, not all of them. The sample shows 7,000 to 10,000 clones, approximately 80% of them seen only once. The sequenced sample was CXCR5+ CD38- circulating T follicular helper cells from blood, obtained 7 days after influenza vaccination. The subset was: circulating Tfh, non-naive CD4+CXCR5+PD-1+ (ICOS+CD38+ or ICOS-CD38-). The sequence derives from an adult who received the influenza vaccine.

The CDR3 sequence: CATSRNPGQGNEQYF. The CDR3 coding sequence is TGTGCCACCAGCAGGAACCCCGGACAGGGAAACGAGCAGTACTTC. The V gene is TRBV15, the J gene TRBJ2-7, with 8 bases lining up with TRBD1. Losses at the gene ends were 3 bases for V and 5 bases for J; bases not matched to a gene: 9. Germline V gene lookup returns CDR1 LNHNV and CDR2 YYDKDF (reference sequence). The CDR3 sequence is 15 residues long. Full variable domain (rest looked up from reference TRBV15 and TRBJ2-7): DAMVIQNPRYQVTQFGKPVTLSCSQTLNHNVMYWYQQKSSQAPKLLFHYYDKDFNNEADTPDNFQSRRPNTSFCFLDIRSPGLGDTAMYLCATSRNPGQGNEQYFGPGTRLTVT.